A selection of T cell receptor beta chains follows, all from one sample in a study of cytomegalovirus exposure and HLA in healthy donors. The table came from immunoSEQ multiplex PCR; TCRdb's copy has only in-frame clones and leaves some out. The sample's table shows some 110,000 clones. The source material was PBMCs. The source of these receptors is a man aged 25-45 years in good health and CMV-seronegative. Each CDR3 is given with its conserved first and last residue. A D gene is named only where the DNA matches it firmly.

v_gene	j_gene	d_gene	CDR3nt	CDR3aa
TRBV19	TRBJ1-5	NA	TGTGCCAGTAGTATAGAAGTAGAGGGAGCGGATTATAGCAATCAGCCCCAGCATTTT	CASSIEVEGADYSNQPQHF
TRBV19	TRBJ2-2	TRBD2	TGTGCCAGTTATCGGCTAGCGGGCCACACCGGGGAGCTGTTTTTT	CASYRLAGHTGELFF
TRBV2	TRBJ1-5	TRBD1	TGTGCCAGCAGGGACAGGGGAGTTGGGCAGCCCCAGCATTTT	CASRDRGVGQPQHF
TRBV30	TRBJ1-1	NA	TGTGCCTGGAGTGGCGGGGCCGGCGGAGAGGCTTTCTTT	CAWSGGAGGEAFF
TRBV11-2	TRBJ2-1	NA	TGTGCCAGCAGCTTAGGAGTCCCAGCGGATGCTGAGCAGTTCTTC	CASSLGVPADAEQFF
TRBV11-2	TRBJ1-2	NA	TGTGCCAGCAGCCCCAGCAGGGGAAGAGGGTATGGCTACACCTTC	CASSPSRGRGYGYTF
TRBV19	TRBJ1-2	NA	TGTGCCAGTAGTGCCTACAGGGATGGCTACACCTTC	CASSAYRDGYTF
TRBV5-1	TRBJ1-1	NA	TGCGCCAGCAGCAACCAGGGAAGGGGCACTGAAGCTTTCTTT	CASSNQGRGTEAFF
TRBV25-1	TRBJ1-1	NA	TGTGCCAGCAAGAAGGGGCACACTGAAGCTTTCTTT	CASKKGHTEAFF
TRBV4-2	TRBJ1-4	TRBD1	TGTGCCAGCAGCCAAGTAGGGACAGAAAATGAAAAACTGTTTTTT	CASSQVGTENEKLFF
TRBV5-6	TRBJ2-7	TRBD2	TGTGCCAGCAGCTTTTTGGACCGGGTCCTTCGCGGGGGCGAGCAGTACTTC	CASSFLDRVLRGGEQYF
TRBV30	TRBJ2-1	TRBD1	TGTGCCTGGAGTTTTCTGGGACAGTCTTTCTCCTACAATGAGCAGTTCTTC	CAWSFLGQSFSYNEQFF
TRBV9	TRBJ2-7	TRBD1	TGTGCCAGCAGCGTACAGGACAGGGGAGCCTACGAGCAGTACTTC	CASSVQDRGAYEQYF
TRBV6-1	TRBJ2-1	TRBD1	TGTGCCAGCGGGGGACAGGCGTACAATGAGCAGTTCTTC	CASGGQAYNEQFF
TRBV15	TRBJ2-1	NA	TGTGCCACCACTACGGGACTTGAGTCCTACAATGAGCAGTTCTTC	CATTTGLESYNEQFF
TRBV11-3	TRBJ2-7	TRBD1	TGTGCCAGCTCCGCGGGACAGGGTTACAACGAGCAGTACTTC	CASSAGQGYNEQYF
TRBV28	TRBJ2-6	TRBD1	TGTGCCAGCAGTTTAACCGGGACAGGGACCTCTGGGGCCAACGTCCTGACTTTC	CASSLTGTGTSGANVLTF
TRBV30	TRBJ2-7	NA	TGTGCCTGGCGAGGGGGACCCCTATACGAGCAGTACTTC	CAWRGGPLYEQYF
TRBV5-1	TRBJ2-7	TRBD2	TGCGCCAGCAGCTCAAGACTAGCGGGAGCCTACGAGCAGTACTTC	CASSSRLAGAYEQYF
TRBV11-1	TRBJ1-2	TRBD1	TGCGCCAGCAGCTACGATAGGGACAGCTATGGCTACACCTTC	CASSYDRDSYGYTF
TRBV28	TRBJ1-3	NA	TGTGCCAGCAGTTTAGTTAACTCTGGAAACACCATATATTTT	CASSLVNSGNTIYF
TRBV25-1	TRBJ2-7	TRBD2	TGTGCCAGCACAAAGCGGGAGGGTTACGAGCAGTACTTC	CASTKREGYEQYF
TRBV11-2	TRBJ1-1	NA	TGTGCCAGCAGCTCTAAAACTGAAGCTTTCTTT	CASSSKTEAFF
TRBV6-5	TRBJ1-2	NA	TGTGCCAGCAGTTACTCGATGGGGGCGACCTCTGGCTACACCTTC	CASSYSMGATSGYTF
TRBV7-9	TRBJ1-4	TRBD1	TGTGCCAGCAGACTCGGGACAGATAATGAAAAACTGTTTTTT	CASRLGTDNEKLFF
TRBV6-1	TRBJ2-7	TRBD2	TGTGCCAGCACCAGAATAGCGGGAGAACCGGGGGAGCAGTACTTC	CASTRIAGEPGEQYF
TRBV19	TRBJ1-2	NA	TGTGCCAGTACCCCGACGGGCGGCCCCGGAGGTGGCTACACCTTC	CASTPTGGPGGGYTF
TRBV14	TRBJ2-5	NA	TGTGCCAGCAGCCGACACCTACAAGAGACCCAGTACTTC	CASSRHLQETQYF
TRBV2	TRBJ1-2	TRBD1	TGTGCCAGCAGCGAGACAGGGGTCATGGAAAACTATGGCTACACCTTC	CASSETGVMENYGYTF
TRBV7-2	TRBJ1-5	TRBD1	TGTGCCAGCAGCTTTGAGACAGGGCCTCAGCCCCAGCATTTT	CASSFETGPQPQHF
TRBV9	TRBJ2-1	TRBD2	TGTGCCAGCAGCGTAGACCCAGCGGGAGGGGATGAGCAGTTCTTC	CASSVDPAGGDEQFF
TRBV5-6	TRBJ1-1	NA	TGTGCCAGCAGCTTTAGCGTGGACACTGAAGCTTTCTTT	CASSFSVDTEAFF
TRBV19	TRBJ1-5	TRBD1	TGTGCCAGTAGTATAGAGAGTGTGACAGGGCCTCAGCCCCAGCATTTT	CASSIESVTGPQPQHF
TRBV27	TRBJ2-3	TRBD2	TGTGCCAGCAGCCAATTGGCCGGGACTAGCGGCACAGATACGCAGTATTTT	CASSQLAGTSGTDTQYF
TRBV7-9	TRBJ2-7	NA	TGTGCCAGCAGCCCAGACGGGAGCTCCTACGAGCAGTACTTC	CASSPDGSSYEQYF
TRBV29-1	TRBJ2-1	TRBD2	TGCAGCGTTGAATTTACTAGCGGTGAGCAGTTCTTC	CSVEFTSGEQFF
TRBV5-6	TRBJ2-1	TRBD1	TGTGCCAGCAGCGATCTATCCGGGACAGAGCATTACAATGAGCAGTTCTTC	CASSDLSGTEHYNEQFF
TRBV2	TRBJ2-7	TRBD2	TGTGCCAGCAGTGAAATCACTAGCGGGAGGGCCATAGCGCTCGAGCAGTACTTC	CASSEITSGRAIALEQYF
TRBV5-6	TRBJ2-7	NA	TGTGCCAGCAGCTTGGGGCGACAGATGGCCTACGAGCAGTACTTC	CASSLGRQMAYEQYF
TRBV4-1	TRBJ2-7	NA	TGCGCCAGCAGCCAAGGGACTATCAGACATGACCATTACGAGCAGTACTTC	CASSQGTIRHDHYEQYF
TRBV2	TRBJ1-2	NA	TGTGCCAGCAGAGCAGGCCAGTACTATGGCTACACCTTC	CASRAGQYYGYTF
TRBV29-1	TRBJ2-7	NA	TGCAGCGTTGTGGGAGCAGCCCCCTACGAGCAGTACTTC	CSVVGAAPYEQYF
TRBV6-6	TRBJ1-5	NA	TGTGCCAGCAGTTACTCGACCAAACAGGGATATCAGCCCCAGCATTTT	CASSYSTKQGYQPQHF
TRBV28	TRBJ1-5	TRBD1	TGTGCCAGCAGTCTTAACAGGGGGCTTCAGCCCCAGCATTTT	CASSLNRGLQPQHF
TRBV5-1	TRBJ1-2	TRBD1	TGCGCCAGCACCCAGGACAGGGTCGTTGGTGGCTACACCTTC	CASTQDRVVGGYTF
TRBV7-2	TRBJ2-5	TRBD2	TGTGCCAGCAGCTTAGCATACGGCGGGAGGGCCCGAGAGACCCAGTACTTC	CASSLAYGGRARETQYF
TRBV5-1	TRBJ1-1	NA	TGCGCCAGCAGCTTGCTAGGAATCACTGAAGCTTTCTTT	CASSLLGITEAFF
TRBV5-1	TRBJ2-5	NA	TGCGCCAGCAGCCCAGGGGCGGGGGCCCAAGAGACCCAGTACTTC	CASSPGAGAQETQYF
TRBV9	TRBJ1-3	NA	TGTGCCAGCAGCGTAGCGGACACCTCTGGAAACACCATATATTTT	CASSVADTSGNTIYF
TRBV9	TRBJ2-2	TRBD2	TGTGCCCCGGGACTAGTAAATACCGGGGAGCTGTTTTTT	CAPGLVNTGELFF
TRBV18	TRBJ2-1	TRBD2	TGTGCCAGCTCACCCAGACGCGGGAGTCGGGGCGATGAGCAGTTCTTC	CASSPRRGSRGDEQFF
TRBV6-1	TRBJ2-7	TRBD2	TGTGCCAGCAAGCTAGCGGGAAGCTCCTACGAGCAGTACTTC	CASKLAGSSYEQYF